The clone carrying this T cell receptor beta chain was seen more than once but under ten times. This record comes from a study of T-cell memory formation after mild COVID-19. This CDR3 comprises 18 residues. The V and J ends lost 4 bases and 4 bases, in that order; junction bases with no gene match: 13. CDR1 and CDR2 from the germline V gene are SGHAT and FQNNGV. TCRdb redid the calling of the 5' RACE reads with MiXCR, one entry per CDR3 protein. The data show approximately 34,000 distinct CDR3 sequences, roughly 7.2% seen once. The sequenced sample consisted of PBMCs or a T cell subset sorted from them (not recorded which). The V and J genes are TRBV11-2 and TRBJ2-5; 12 nucleotides line up with TRBD2. This receptor was identified in a man in his late teens or twenties who had mild COVID-19 (a few samples of this study predate the infection). Cell type and time point are not known. CDR3 amino acids: CASSSYRLAGVLGETQYF. The CDR3 DNA sequence: TGTGCCAGCAGCTCATACCGACTAGCGGGGGTTTTAGGAGAGACCCAGTACTTC.